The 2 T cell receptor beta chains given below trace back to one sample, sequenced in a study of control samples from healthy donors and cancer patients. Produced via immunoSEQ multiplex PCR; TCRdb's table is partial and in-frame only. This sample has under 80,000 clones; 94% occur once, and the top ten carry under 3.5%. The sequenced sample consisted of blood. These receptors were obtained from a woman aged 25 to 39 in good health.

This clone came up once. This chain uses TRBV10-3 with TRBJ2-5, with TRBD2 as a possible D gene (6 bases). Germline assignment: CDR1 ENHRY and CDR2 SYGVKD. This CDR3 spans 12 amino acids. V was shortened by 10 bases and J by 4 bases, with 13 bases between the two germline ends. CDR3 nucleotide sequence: TGTGCCACCAAAGCGGGCGTAGAGACCCAGTACTTC. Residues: CATKAGVETQYF.

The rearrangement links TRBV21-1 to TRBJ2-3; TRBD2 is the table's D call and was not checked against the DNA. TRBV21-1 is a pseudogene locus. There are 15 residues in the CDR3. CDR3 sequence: CATPSPGSHTDTQYF. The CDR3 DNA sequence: TGTGCCACCCCTTCTCCGGGATCACACACAGATACGCAGTATTTT.